Following are 30 T cell receptor beta chains from one sample sequenced in a study of T cells in Graves' hyperthyroidism and ophthalmopathy. The CDR3 regions of TCR beta were amplified from RNA transcripts. First-round RT-PCR targeting the TCR CDR3 was performed with the HTBI primer set. Via MiXCR, TCRdb re-called the multiplex PCR reads, giving one row per CDR3 protein. The sample records 350,000 or so distinct CDR3 sequences, 18% being singletons. Sequencing was carried out using blood. The receptor set was obtained from a woman between 50 and 59 years old with Graves' hyperthyroidism.

This clonotype was counted ten times or more. The chain is built from TRBV12-3 or TRBV12-4 and TRBJ1-1, with D uncertain. The CDR3 runs 13 residues. Trimming removed 7 bases at V and 2 bases at J, with 11 bases between. The CDR3 DNA reads as TGTGCCAGCATGTTGGGTTCCAACACTGAAGCTTTCTTT. Amino acids: CASMLGSNTEAFF.

The chain combines TRBV19 with TRBJ2-7, with TRBD2 as a possible D gene (5 bases). This CDR3 region has 12 residues. Germline loops: CDR1 LNHDA, CDR2 SQIVND (reference sequence). V lost 6 bases and J 3 bases, leaving 9 bases between the germline ends. CDR3 bases: TGTGCCAGTAGAGGACTCGGCTACGAGCAGTACTTC. It yields the protein CASRGLGYEQYF.

This clonotype was counted many times. V usage is TRBV5-8 and J usage is TRBJ2-1, with 8 bases fitting TRBD1. Germline V gives CDR1 SGHTS, CDR2 YDEGEE. The CDR3 is made up of 13 amino acids. V lost 2 bases to trimming and J lost 9 bases; unmatched junction nucleotides: 4. Written as DNA, the CDR3 is TGTGCCAGCAGCTTAAACAGGGGGAGTGAGCAGTTCTTC. Translating gives CASSLNRGSEQFF.

This clonotype was seen at least ten times. The V and J genes are TRBV5-1 and TRBJ1-1; 7 positions agree with TRBD1. Germline lookup yields CDR1 SGHRS and CDR2 YFSETQ. Trimming removed 4 bases from V and 1 base from J; junction bases left unmatched: 7. The CDR3 length is 15 residues. This chain's CDR3 is CASSPWTGPNTEAFF. The CDR3, as DNA: TGCGCCAGCAGCCCGTGGACAGGACCGAACACTGAAGCTTTCTTT.

This clonotype was observed many times. V and J are TRBV11-2 and TRBJ2-1; unclear D gene. The CDR3 consists of 16 residues. The V and J ends lost 1 base and 0 bases respectively, with 10 bases between them. Germline-derived CDR1 and CDR2 are SGHAT and FQNNGV. This CDR3 is CASSLGTDPSYNEQFF. CDR3 DNA: TGTGCCAGCAGCTTAGGTACAGACCCCTCCTACAATGAGCAGTTCTTC.

The chain has TRBV5-5 and TRBJ1-2, with D maybe TRBD1 (5 bases). The CDR3 totals 12 residues. V was pared by 5 bases and J by 6 bases, with 11 bases between. Germline V gene lookup returns CDR1 SGHKS and CDR2 YYEKEE (reference sequence). CDR3 sequence (DNA): TGTGCCAGCAGTTGGGACGGAGATGGCTACACCTTC. It yields the protein CASSWDGDGYTF. The variable domain in full, completed from reference TRBV5-5 and TRBJ1-2, reads DAGVTQSPTHLIKTRGQQVTLRCSPISGHKSVSWYQQVLGQGPQFIFQYYEKEERGRGNFPDRFSARQFPNYSSELNVNALLLGDSALYLCASSWDGDGYTFGSGTRLTVV.

Notes on this clonotype: A much larger clone is a single base away; this may be a read error. Because it lacks the conserved phenylalanine or tryptophan at the end, this CDR3 is likely a read error. The chain uses TRBV12-3 or TRBV12-4 and TRBJ2-7, with D possibly matching TRBD2 (5 bases). This CDR3 comprises 12 residues. Trimming pared 4 bases from V and 6 bases from J, leaving 10 bases between. CDR3 protein: CASSSRTFEQYS. The CDR3 region has the DNA TGTGCCAGCAGTTCCCGGACTTTCGAGCAGTACTCC.

Of note for this clonotype: A much larger clonotype is one base distant, so this may be a read error. V gene TRBV2 combines with J gene TRBJ1-4; D is unresolved. The germline CDR1 and CDR2 sequences are SNHLY and FYNNEI. This CDR3 contains 13 residues. The CDR3 nucleotides are TGTGCCAGCAAGAAAGAGGTCGATGAAAGACTGTTTTTT. Amino acid sequence: CASKKEVDERLFF.

This clonotype was observed many times. The chain couples TRBV27 to TRBJ2-1; D remains unclear. The V end lost 5 bases, the J end lost 10 bases, and 21 bases lay between the germline ends. CDR1 is MNHEY and CDR2 is SMNVEV in the germline V gene (reference sequence). This CDR3 is 15 amino acids long. CDR3 residues: CASSQHRTDPGEQFF. The CDR3 DNA reads as TGTGCCAGCAGTCAACACCGGACGGACCCTGGGGAGCAGTTCTTC.

At least ten counts were recorded for this clonotype. The chain recombines TRBV2 with TRBJ1-2; a possible D gene is TRBD1 (6 bases). Germline CDR1 SNHLY, CDR2 FYNNEI. This CDR3 has 14 amino acids. V was cut by 3 bases and J by 5 bases, with 13 bases left in between. The chain's CDR3 is CASSDQGSVYGYTF. In nucleotides, the CDR3 is TGTGCCAGCAGTGACCAGGGGAGCGTATATGGCTACACCTTC.

The CDR3 nucleotides read TGTGCCAGCAGTTCTAGCGGGAGCACCGGGGAGCTGTTTTTT. Amino acids: CASSSSGSTGELFF. The chain has TRBV7-6 and TRBJ2-2, with 10 bases that match TRBD2. This CDR3 comprises 14 residues. Germline CDR1 SGHVS, CDR2 FNYEAQ. V gave up 6 bases and J gave up 4 bases; unmatched junction bases: 2.

This chain uses TRBV5-1 with TRBJ1-4; D call uncertain. The V end lost 2 bases, the J end lost 2 bases, and 10 bases lay between the germline ends. CDR1 and CDR2 (germline): SGHRS, YFSETQ. The CDR3 length is 15 residues. Written as DNA, the CDR3 is TGCGCCAGCAGCTTCGATGGAAGGACTAATGAAAAACTGTTTTTT. Translation gives CASSFDGRTNEKLFF.

The genes are TRBV7-9 and TRBJ1-2; tentatively, D is TRBD1 (5 bases). In germline, CDR1 is SEHNR, CDR2 FQNEAQ (reference sequence). This CDR3 has 15 residues. Trimming cost V 4 bases and J 0 bases, with 12 bases left between them. The CDR3 protein is CASSSGTLANYGYTF. DNA for the CDR3: TGTGCCAGCAGCTCCGGGACTTTAGCTAACTATGGCTACACCTTC.

As for this clonotype: With a much larger clone just one base away, this may be a read error. V gene TRBV3-1 combines with J gene TRBJ2-2; D ambiguous. The CDR3 sequence is 15 residues long. Germline-derived CDR1 and CDR2 are LGHDT and YNNKEL (reference sequence). V shed 2 bases and J shed 6 bases, with 13 bases lying between them. In DNA, the CDR3 is TGTGCCAGCAGCCAATCCCCAGCCGCATCCGGGGAGCTGTTTTTT. This encodes CASSQSPAASGELFF.

This clonotype was picked up a small number of times. The chain combines TRBV27 with TRBJ1-1, with D uncertain. V was pared by 3 bases and J by 0 bases, with 11 bases between. This CDR3 is 15 amino acids long. From germline, CDR1 is MNHEY and CDR2 SMNVEV (reference sequence). Here the CDR3 reads CASSFLGLVNTEAFF. The CDR3 bases are TGTGCCAGCAGTTTTCTCGGGTTGGTGAACACTGAAGCTTTCTTT.

A few counts support this clonotype. The chain joins TRBV5-1 to TRBJ2-7; 8 bases line up with TRBD1. The V and J ends lost 0 bases and 7 bases, in that order; junction bases with no gene match: 6. This CDR3 spans 14 amino acids. Germline V CDR1 and CDR2: SGHRS, YFSETQ. The CDR3 loop is CASSLGRRQGEQYV. The CDR3 DNA follows: TGCGCCAGCAGCTTGGGCCGCAGACAGGGGGAGCAGTACGTC.

This clonotype came up once. J is TRBJ2-1 and V is TRBV3-1, with D possibly TRBD2 on 7 matching bases. V was trimmed by 3 bases and J by 8 bases, leaving 11 bases between them. The CDR3 is 13 residues long. Germline values: CDR1 LGHDT, CDR2 YNNKEL (reference sequence). CDR3 loop: CASSQGGLDEQFF. In DNA, the CDR3 is TGTGCCAGCAGCCAGGGGGGGCTGGATGAGCAGTTCTTC.

This clonotype was counted a few times. The rearrangement links TRBV30 to TRBJ2-7, with 7 bases lining up with TRBD1. V was pared by 4 bases and J by 2 bases, with 2 bases of the junction left unmatched. Germline V gene lookup returns CDR1 GTSNPN and CDR2 SVGIG (reference sequence). The length of the CDR3 is 12 residues. The CDR3 nucleotides are TGTGCCTGGAACAGGGGCACCTACGAGCAGTACTTC. Protein: CAWNRGTYEQYF.

There are a few counts of this clonotype. This chain joins TRBV29-1 and TRBJ2-1, with D uncertain. Per germline, CDR1 SQVTM and CDR2 ANQGSEA. V lost 0 bases and J 3 bases, leaving 15 bases between the germline ends. This CDR3 spans 16 amino acids. The CDR3: CSVEDVKVKRYNEQFF. The CDR3, as DNA: TGCAGCGTTGAAGATGTAAAGGTAAAGCGCTACAATGAGCAGTTCTTC.

This clonotype was detected a few times. The chain employs TRBV29-1 and TRBJ2-3; D not resolved. Germline V gene lookup returns CDR1 SQVTM and CDR2 ANQGSEA. V was trimmed by 0 bases and J by 6 bases, leaving 13 bases between them. This CDR3 is built from 14 residues. The DNA for the CDR3 is TGCAGCGTTGAAGATTTTTCAAGATCGGATACGCAGTATTTT. It yields the protein CSVEDFSRSDTQYF.

This clonotype has ten or more counts. This chain links TRBV3-1 with TRBJ1-1; D ambiguous. CDR3 length: 13 residues. V lost 0 bases and J 0 bases, leaving 2 bases between the germline ends. Germline CDR1 reads LGHDT; CDR2 reads YNNKEL (reference sequence). The chain's CDR3 is CASSQDMNTEAFF. Here the CDR3 DNA reads TGTGCCAGCAGCCAAGATATGAACACTGAAGCTTTCTTT.

This clonotype appeared many times. The chain recombines TRBV2 with TRBJ2-1, with D hard to call. The CDR3 contains 15 residues. Trimming removed 3 bases from V and 2 bases from J, with 11 bases in between. From germline, CDR1 is SNHLY and CDR2 FYNNEI. The CDR3 DNA is TGTGCCAGCAGTGAGGGGTTCGGCCCCTACAATGAGCAGTTCTTC. This sequence encodes CASSEGFGPYNEQFF.

On this clonotype: One base away lies a much larger clone, so this may be a sequencing read error. The V call is TRBV12-3 or TRBV12-4, the J call TRBJ2-2; no clear D. The CDR3 extends over 14 amino acids. Trimming stripped 2 bases from V and 4 bases from J, with 8 bases between. The CDR3 protein is CASSLRKGTGELFF. The CDR3 region has the DNA TGTGCCAGCAGTTTACGGAAAGGCACCGGGGAGCTGTTTTTT.

As concerns this clonotype: An end of the junction does not agree with germline; a read error may underlie this. The chain combines TRBV15 with TRBJ2-1; D may be TRBD2 (5 bases). The CDR3 is made up of 20 amino acids. Germline V gene data show CDR1 as LNHNV and CDR2 as YYDKDF (reference sequence). CDR3 DNA: TGTGCCACCAGCACCCTCCTAGGGAGCGGACCGGAGCTGAACTACAATGGGCAGTTCTTC. Protein product: CATSTLLGSGPELNYNGQFF.

The sample holds a few counts of this clonotype. V is TRBV9 and J is TRBJ2-7; D is undetermined. The V and J ends lost 0 bases and 3 bases respectively, with 10 bases between them. Germline V gene data show CDR1 as SGDLS and CDR2 as YYNGEE. CDR3 length equals 14 residues. The CDR3 reads CASSVAGDGYEQYF. The DNA for the CDR3 is TGTGCCAGCAGCGTAGCCGGTGATGGCTACGAGCAGTACTTC. The full variable domain, its missing parts supplied by reference TRBV9 and TRBJ2-7, is DSGVTQTPKHLITATGQRVTLRCSPRSGDLSVYWYQQSLDQGLQFLIQYYNGEERAKGNILERFSAQQFPDLHSELNLSSLELGDSALYFCASSVAGDGYEQYFGPGTRLTVT.

In its sample, this clonotype was seen a few times. The chain employs TRBV20-1 and TRBJ1-2, with D maybe TRBD1 (6 bases). This CDR3 has 13 residues. Germline V gives CDR1 DFQATT, CDR2 SNEGSKA (reference sequence). V dropped 1 base and J dropped 12 bases, with 18 bases sitting between them. CDR3 nucleotides: TGCAGTGCTAGAGTGTCAGGGACACTTGGTGACACCTTC. It specifies CSARVSGTLGDTF.

The rearrangement uses TRBV27 and TRBJ2-5; TRBD2 agrees at 7 bases. The CDR3 is 13 residues long. The V gene's germline CDR1 is MNHEY and CDR2 SMNVEV (reference sequence). The V segment lost 5 bases and the J segment 5 bases; nucleotides outside the gene matches: 5. For the CDR3, the DNA is TGTGCCAGCAGTCGGCCGGGAGGCGAGACCCAGTACTTC. Its translation is CASSRPGGETQYF.

This clonotype was detected ten times or more. The chain combines TRBV12-3 or TRBV12-4 with TRBJ2-5, with 7 nucleotides matching TRBD1. Losses at the gene ends were 5 bases for V and 4 bases for J; bases not matched to a gene: 4. The CDR3 loop spans 13 amino acids. The DNA of the CDR3 is TGTGCCAGCAGTGGACAGGCACGAGAGACCCAGTACTTC. The encoded protein is CASSGQARETQYF.

CDR3 protein: CASRQADTQYF. The CDR3 DNA sequence: TGTGCCAGTAGACAAGCGGATACGCAGTATTTT. The V call is TRBV19, the J call TRBJ2-3; D remains ambiguous. Between the trimmed V and J ends, which lost 6 bases and 6 bases, there was a span of 7 bases. Germline values: CDR1 LNHDA, CDR2 SQIVND (reference sequence). This CDR3 is 11 amino acids long.

This clonotype has just one count. This chain's CDR3 is CASSDPLAGGSNTGELFF. Here the CDR3 DNA reads TGTGCCAGCAGTGACCCCCTAGCGGGAGGTTCGAACACCGGGGAGCTGTTTTTT. The chain employs TRBV25-1 and TRBJ2-2; 11 bases map to TRBD2. The junction had 6 bases not matched to a gene; V was cut back by 3 bases and J by 0 bases. Germline CDR1 is MGHDK and CDR2 is SYGVNS. CDR3 size: 18 residues.